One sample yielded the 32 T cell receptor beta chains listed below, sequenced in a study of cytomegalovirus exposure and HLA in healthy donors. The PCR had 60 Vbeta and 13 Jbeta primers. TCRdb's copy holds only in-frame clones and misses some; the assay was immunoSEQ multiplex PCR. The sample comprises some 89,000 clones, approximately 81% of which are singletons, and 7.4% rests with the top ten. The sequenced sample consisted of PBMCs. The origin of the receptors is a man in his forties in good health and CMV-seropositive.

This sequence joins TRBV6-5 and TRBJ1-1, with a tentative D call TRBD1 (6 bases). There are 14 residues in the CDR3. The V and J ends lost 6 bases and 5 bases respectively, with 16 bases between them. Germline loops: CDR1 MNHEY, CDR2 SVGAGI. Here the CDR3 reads CASRPQGSRTEAFF. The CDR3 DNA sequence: TGTGCCAGCAGGCCACAGGGATCTCGGACTGAAGCTTTCTTT.

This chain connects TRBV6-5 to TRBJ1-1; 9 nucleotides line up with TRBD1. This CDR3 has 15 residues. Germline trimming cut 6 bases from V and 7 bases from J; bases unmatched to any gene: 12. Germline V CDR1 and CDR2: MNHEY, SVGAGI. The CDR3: CASRNVDRGLGEAFF. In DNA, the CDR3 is TGTGCCAGCAGGAACGTCGACAGGGGGTTAGGTGAAGCTTTCTTT.

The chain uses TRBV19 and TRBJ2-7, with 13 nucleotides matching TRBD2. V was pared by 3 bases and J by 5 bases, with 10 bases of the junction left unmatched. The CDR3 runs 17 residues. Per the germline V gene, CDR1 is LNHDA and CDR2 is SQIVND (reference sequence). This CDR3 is CASSMGTGTSGKNEQYF. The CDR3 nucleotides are TGTGCCAGTAGTATGGGCACAGGGACTAGCGGGAAGAACGAGCAGTACTTC.

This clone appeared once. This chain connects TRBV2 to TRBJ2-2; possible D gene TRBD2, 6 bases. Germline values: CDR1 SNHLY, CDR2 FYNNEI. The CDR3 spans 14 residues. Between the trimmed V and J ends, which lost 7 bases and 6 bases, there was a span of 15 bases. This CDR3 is CASTAQRGSGELFF. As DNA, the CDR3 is TGTGCCAGCACAGCGCAACGGGGGTCCGGGGAGCTGTTTTTT.

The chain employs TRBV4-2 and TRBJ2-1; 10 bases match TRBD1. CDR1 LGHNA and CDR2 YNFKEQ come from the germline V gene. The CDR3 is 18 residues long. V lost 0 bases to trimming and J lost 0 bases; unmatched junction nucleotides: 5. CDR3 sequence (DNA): TGTGCCAGCAGCCAAGACCGGGACAGGGGTTACTCCTACAATGAGCAGTTCTTC. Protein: CASSQDRDRGYSYNEQFF.

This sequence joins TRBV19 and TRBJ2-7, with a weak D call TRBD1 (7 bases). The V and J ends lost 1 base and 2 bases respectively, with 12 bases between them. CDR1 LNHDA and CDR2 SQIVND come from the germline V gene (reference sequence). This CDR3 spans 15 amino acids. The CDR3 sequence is CASSIGQGGTYEQYF. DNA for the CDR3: TGTGCCAGTAGTATAGGTCAGGGGGGCACCTACGAGCAGTACTTC. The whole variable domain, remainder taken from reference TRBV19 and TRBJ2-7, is DGGITQSPKYLFRKEGQNVTLSCEQNLNHDAMYWYRQDPGQGLRLIYYSQIVNDFQKGDIAEGYSVSREKKESFPLTVTSAQKNPTAFYLCASSIGQGGTYEQYFGPGTRLTVT.

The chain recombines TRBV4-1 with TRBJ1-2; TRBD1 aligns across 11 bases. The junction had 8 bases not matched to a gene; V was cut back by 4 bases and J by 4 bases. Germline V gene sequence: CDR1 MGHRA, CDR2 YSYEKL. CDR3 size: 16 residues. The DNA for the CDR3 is TGCGCCAGCAGCCCCGGACAGGGGGCTACGGGCTATGGCTACACCTTC. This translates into CASSPGQGATGYGYTF.

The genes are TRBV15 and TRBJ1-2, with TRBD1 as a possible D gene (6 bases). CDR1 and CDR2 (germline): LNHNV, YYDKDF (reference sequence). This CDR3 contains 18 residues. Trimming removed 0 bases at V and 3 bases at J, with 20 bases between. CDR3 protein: CATSRDRFLGGYDYGYTF. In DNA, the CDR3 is TGTGCCACCAGCAGAGATCGTTTCCTTGGGGGCTACGACTATGGCTACACCTTC.

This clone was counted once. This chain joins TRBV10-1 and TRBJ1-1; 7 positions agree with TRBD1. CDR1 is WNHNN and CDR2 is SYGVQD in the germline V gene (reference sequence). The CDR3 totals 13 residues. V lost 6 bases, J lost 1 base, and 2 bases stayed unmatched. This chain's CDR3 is CASSRTGNTEAFF. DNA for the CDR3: TGCGCCAGCAGCAGGACAGGGAACACTGAAGCTTTCTTT.

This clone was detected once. CDR3 DNA sequence: TGTGCCAGCAGCGAACAGGGGGGCTATGGCTACACCTTC. This translates into CASSEQGGYGYTF. The chain recombines TRBV7-3 with TRBJ1-2; 8 positions match TRBD1. With V trimmed by 5 bases and J by 4 bases, 3 bases remained unmatched. CDR1 and CDR2 (germline): SGHTA, FQGTGA. CDR3 length equals 13 residues.

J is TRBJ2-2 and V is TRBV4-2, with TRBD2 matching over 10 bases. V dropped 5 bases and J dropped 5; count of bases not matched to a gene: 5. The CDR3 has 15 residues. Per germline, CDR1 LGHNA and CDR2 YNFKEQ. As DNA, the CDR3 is TGTGCCAGCAGCTCAACTAGCGGGACGACCGGGGAGCTGTTTTTT. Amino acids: CASSSTSGTTGELFF.

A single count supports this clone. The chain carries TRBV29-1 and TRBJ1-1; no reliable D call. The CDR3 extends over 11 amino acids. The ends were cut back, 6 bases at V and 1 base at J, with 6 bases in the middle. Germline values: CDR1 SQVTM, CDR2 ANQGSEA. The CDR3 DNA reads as TGCAGCGTCGGTTGGAACACTGAAGCTTTCTTT. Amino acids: CSVGWNTEAFF.

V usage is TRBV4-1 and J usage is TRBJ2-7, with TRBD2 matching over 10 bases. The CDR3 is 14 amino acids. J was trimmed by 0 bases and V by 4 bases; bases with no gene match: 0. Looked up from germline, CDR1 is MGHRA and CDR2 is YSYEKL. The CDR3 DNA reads TGCGCCAGCAGCCCTAGCGGGAGCTCCTACGAGCAGTACTTC. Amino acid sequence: CASSPSGSSYEQYF.

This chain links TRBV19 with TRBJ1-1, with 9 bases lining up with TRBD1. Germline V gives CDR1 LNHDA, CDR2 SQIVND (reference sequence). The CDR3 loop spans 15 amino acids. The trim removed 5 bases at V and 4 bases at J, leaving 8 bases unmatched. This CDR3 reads CASSPGTGLITEAFF. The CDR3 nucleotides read TGTGCCAGTAGTCCCGGGACAGGGTTAATCACTGAAGCTTTCTTT.

CDR3 amino acids: CSVGTGSREAFF. The DNA of the CDR3 is TGCAGCGTTGGAACAGGGTCCCGCGAAGCTTTCTTT. This chain connects TRBV29-1 to TRBJ1-1; perhaps TRBD1 as D (6 bases). Germline V gives CDR1 SQVTM, CDR2 ANQGSEA. The CDR3 totals 12 residues. V gave up 4 bases and J gave up 8 bases, with 14 bases separating them.

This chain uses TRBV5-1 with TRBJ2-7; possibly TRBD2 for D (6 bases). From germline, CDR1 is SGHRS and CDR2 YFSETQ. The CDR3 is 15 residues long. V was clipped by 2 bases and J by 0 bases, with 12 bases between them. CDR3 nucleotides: TGCGCCAGCAGCTTCCTCCGGGAGAGCTCCTACGAGCAGTACTTC. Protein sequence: CASSFLRESSYEQYF.

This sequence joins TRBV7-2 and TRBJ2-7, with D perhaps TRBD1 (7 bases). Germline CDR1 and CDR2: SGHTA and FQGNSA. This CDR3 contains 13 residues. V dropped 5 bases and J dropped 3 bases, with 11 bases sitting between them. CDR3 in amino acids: CASSPQGGYEQYF. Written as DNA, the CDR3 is TGTGCCAGCAGCCCGCAGGGGGGCTACGAGCAGTACTTC.

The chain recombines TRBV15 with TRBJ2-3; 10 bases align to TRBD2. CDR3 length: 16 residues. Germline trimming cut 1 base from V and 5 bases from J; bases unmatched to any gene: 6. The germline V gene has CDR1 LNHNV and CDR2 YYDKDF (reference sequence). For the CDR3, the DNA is TGTGCCACCAGCAGAGTGAGCGGGGGGGGTGAAGATACGCAGTATTTT. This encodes CATSRVSGGGEDTQYF.

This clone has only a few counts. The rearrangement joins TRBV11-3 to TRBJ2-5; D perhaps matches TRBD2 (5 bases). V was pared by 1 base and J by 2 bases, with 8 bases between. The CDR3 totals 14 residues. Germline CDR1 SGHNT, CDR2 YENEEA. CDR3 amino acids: CASSLAGRQETQYF. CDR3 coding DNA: TGTGCCAGCAGCTTAGCGGGAAGACAAGAGACCCAGTACTTC.

The CDR3: CASRGQIYGYTF. CDR3 nucleotide sequence: TGTGCCAGCCGGGGACAGATCTATGGCTACACCTTC. The genes are TRBV5-8 and TRBJ1-2; 7 positions match TRBD1. Germline V lookup: CDR1 SGHTS, CDR2 YDEGEE. This CDR3 spans 12 amino acids. V lost 7 bases, J lost 4 bases, and 4 bases stayed unmatched.

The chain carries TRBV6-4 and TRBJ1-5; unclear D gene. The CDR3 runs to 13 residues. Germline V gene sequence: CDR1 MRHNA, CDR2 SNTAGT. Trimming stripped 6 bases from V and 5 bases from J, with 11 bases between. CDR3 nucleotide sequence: TGTGCCAGCAGCTACCGGGAGGATCAGCCCCAGCATTTT. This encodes CASSYREDQPQHF.

CDR3 protein: CASSQDLWEDQPQHF. The CDR3, as DNA: TGCGCCAGCAGCCAAGATTTGTGGGAGGATCAGCCCCAGCATTTT. The V call is TRBV4-1, the J call TRBJ1-5; no clear D. The V gene lost 0 bases and the J gene lost 5 bases, with 11 bases spanning the gap. Per the germline V gene, CDR1 is MGHRA and CDR2 is YSYEKL. The CDR3 loop spans 15 amino acids.

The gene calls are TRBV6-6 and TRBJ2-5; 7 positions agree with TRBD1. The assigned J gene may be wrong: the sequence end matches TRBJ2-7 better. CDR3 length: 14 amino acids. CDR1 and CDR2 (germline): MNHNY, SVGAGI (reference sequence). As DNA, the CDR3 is TGTGCCAGCAGCCCCGAGGGGGCGAGGAGCGAGCAGTACTTC. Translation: CASSPEGARSEQYF.

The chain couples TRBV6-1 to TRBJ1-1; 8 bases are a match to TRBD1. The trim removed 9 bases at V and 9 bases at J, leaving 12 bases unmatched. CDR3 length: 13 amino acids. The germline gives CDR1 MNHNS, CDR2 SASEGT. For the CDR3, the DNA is TGTGCCAGTCTATTGGACAGGGTTTCCCAAGCTTTCTTT. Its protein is CASLLDRVSQAFF.

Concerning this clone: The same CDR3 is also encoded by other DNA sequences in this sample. The CDR3 DNA reads as TGTGCCAGCGGATTCCAGAGGCCGGGAACCCGCTCGTACGAGCAGTACTTC. The encoded protein is CASGFQRPGTRSYEQYF. The rearrangement joins TRBV28 to TRBJ2-7; tentatively, D is TRBD2 (5 bases). CDR1 is MDHEN and CDR2 is SYDVKM in the germline V gene. The CDR3 runs to 17 residues. Between the trimmed V and J ends, which lost 8 bases and 4 bases, there was a span of 27 bases.

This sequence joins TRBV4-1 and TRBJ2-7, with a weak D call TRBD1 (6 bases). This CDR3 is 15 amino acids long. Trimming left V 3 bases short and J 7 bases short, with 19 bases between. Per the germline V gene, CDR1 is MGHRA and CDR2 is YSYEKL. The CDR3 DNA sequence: TGCGCCAGCAGCCAGTCCTTTCGGGACAACAGGGAGCAGTACTTC. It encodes CASSQSFRDNREQYF.

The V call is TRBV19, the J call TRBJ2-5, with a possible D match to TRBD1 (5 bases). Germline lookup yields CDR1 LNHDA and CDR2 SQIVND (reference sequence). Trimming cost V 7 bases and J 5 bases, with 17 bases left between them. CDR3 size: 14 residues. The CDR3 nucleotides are TGTGCCAGTAATGGGCAGGGCCCCGGGGAGACCCAGTACTTC. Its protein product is CASNGQGPGETQYF.

The CDR3 bases are TGTGCCAGCACCCCCCGGGACAGGGGGGCGTCTGTGTCTGGCCTCCACTTT. Its translation: CASTPRDRGASVSGLHF. The V gene is TRBV19, the J gene TRBJ1-6; the match to TRBD1 covers 11 bases. CDR1 is LNHDA and CDR2 is SQIVND in the germline V gene (reference sequence). The CDR3 covers 17 residues. The V segment lost 9 bases and the J segment 15 bases; nucleotides outside the gene matches: 22.

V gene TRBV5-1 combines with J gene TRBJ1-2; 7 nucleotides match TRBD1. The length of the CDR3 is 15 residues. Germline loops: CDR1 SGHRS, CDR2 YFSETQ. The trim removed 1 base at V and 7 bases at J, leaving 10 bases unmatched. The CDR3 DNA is TGCGCCAGCAGCTTGCGGACAGGCGATTCCGGTGGCTACACCTTC. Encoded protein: CASSLRTGDSGGYTF.

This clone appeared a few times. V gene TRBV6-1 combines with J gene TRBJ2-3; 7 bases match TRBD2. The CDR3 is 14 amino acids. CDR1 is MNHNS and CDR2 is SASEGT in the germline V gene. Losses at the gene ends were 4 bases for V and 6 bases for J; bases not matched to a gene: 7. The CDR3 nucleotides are TGTGCCAGCAGTGGGGGACTAACCCAGGATACGCAGTATTTT. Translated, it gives CASSGGLTQDTQYF.

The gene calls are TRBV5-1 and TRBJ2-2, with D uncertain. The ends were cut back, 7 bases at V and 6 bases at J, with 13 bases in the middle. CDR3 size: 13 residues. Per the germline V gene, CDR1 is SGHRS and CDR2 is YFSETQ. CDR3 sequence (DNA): TGCGCCAGCTCTATCTTAAGAGCCGGGGAGCTGTTTTTT. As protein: CASSILRAGELFF.

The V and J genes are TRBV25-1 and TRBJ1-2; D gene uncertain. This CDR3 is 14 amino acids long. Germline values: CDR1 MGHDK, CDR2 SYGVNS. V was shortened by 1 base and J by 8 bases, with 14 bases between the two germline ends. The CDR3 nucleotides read TGTGCCAGCAGTGAATCCTCCTTTGGTGAGGGCTACACCTTC. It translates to CASSESSFGEGYTF.